This is a list of T cell receptor beta chains from one sample in a study of blood T cells in healthy people across ages. Each CDR3 protein gets one entry after TCRdb re-called the 5' RACE reads with MiXCR. The table has some 1.6 million distinct CDR3 sequences, 34% seen once. The specimen was blood. The receptors originated from a woman in her 30s in good health. Each CDR3 is given with its conserved first and last residue. Each record gives: CDR3 length, J gene, clone size, V gene, D gene, CDR3 protein, CDR3 DNA. The D gene is left open where the match is weak. Clone size, where shown, is once, few, many, or a class for clones that have expanded.

16,TRBJ1-5,.,TRBV5-4,.,CASSFGGSALHQPQHF,TGTGCCAGCAGCTTTGGAGGGTCAGCCCTTCATCAGCCCCAGCATTTT
15,TRBJ1-1,few,TRBV6-2/TRBV6-3,.,CASSSPGLLWAEAFF,TGTGCCAGCAGTTCGCCGGGACTCCTATGGGCTGAAGCTTTCTTT
15,TRBJ2-1,.,TRBV6-1,.,CASSKTRVTYNEQFF,TGTGCCAGCAGTAAGACTAGGGTGACCTACAATGAGCAGTTCTTC
16,TRBJ2-5,.,TRBV28,.,CASSYRTGRTQETQYF,TGTGCCAGCAGTTATCGGACGGGACGGACTCAAGAGACCCAGTACTTC
13,TRBJ1-1,.,TRBV29-1,TRBD1,CSVEGGQGREAFF,TGCAGCGTTGAAGGGGGACAGGGGCGGGAAGCTTTCTTT
13,TRBJ2-3,many,TRBV7-3,.,CASSLSARDTQYF,TGTGCCAGCAGCTTAAGTGCTAGAGATACGCAGTATTTT
14,TRBJ2-7,few,TRBV12-3/TRBV12-4,.,CASRPVGGGYEQYF,TGTGCCAGCAGACCCGTGGGGGGCGGCTACGAGCAGTACTTC
14,TRBJ2-7,.,TRBV9,TRBD2,CASSGGTNVYEQYF,TGTGCCAGCAGCGGAGGGACTAACGTGTACGAGCAGTACTTC
19,TRBJ2-1,.,TRBV5-6,TRBD2,CASSSTGGGAMRSYNERFF,TGTGCCAGCAGCTCAACCGGCGGGGGGGCCATGCGCTCCTACAATGAGCGGTTCTTC
15,TRBJ2-2,few,TRBV20-1,.,CSARSGDMYTGELFF,TGCAGTGCTAGGTCGGGAGATATGTACACCGGGGAGCTGTTTTTT
14,TRBJ1-5,few,TRBV29-1,TRBD1,CSVGGTGGGQPQHF,TGCAGCGTTGGAGGGACAGGGGGGGGTCAGCCCCAGCATTTT
17,TRBJ2-7,few,TRBV10-2,TRBD2,CASSDASGRTSSYEQYF,TGCGCCAGCAGTGATGCTAGCGGGAGGACGAGCTCCTACGAGCAGTACTTC
18,TRBJ2-3,.,TRBV24-1,.,CATSDSSGGDRVYDTQYF,TGTGCCACCAGTGATTCCTCGGGGGGGGACAGGGTTTATGATACGCAGTATTTT
16,TRBJ2-1,.,TRBV7-2,.,CASSLRGGPSLNEQFF,TGTGCCAGCAGCTTACGCGGGGGCCCCTCCCTCAATGAGCAGTTCTTC
13,TRBJ2-7,.,TRBV18,.,CASSTSGNSEQYF,TGTGCCAGCTCTACCTCAGGGAACTCCGAGCAGTACTTC
14,TRBJ2-7,.,TRBV20-1,TRBD2,CSAILGGGVYEQYF,TGCAGTGCCATCCTTGGGGGGGGTGTCTACGAGCAGTACTTC
18,TRBJ2-2,.,TRBV12-5,TRBD1,CASGFLVAGTGNTGELFF,TGTGCTAGTGGTTTCCTGGTCGCCGGGACAGGGAACACCGGGGAGCTGTTTTTT
16,TRBJ1-1,many,TRBV5-1,.,CASSPEGWLLNTEAFF,TGCGCCAGCAGCCCCGAGGGGTGGCTATTGAACACTGAAGCTTTCTTT
15,TRBJ1-2,few,TRBV4-1,.,CASSNPAARSYGYTF,TGCGCCAGCAGTAATCCGGCAGCGAGGAGCTATGGCTACACCTTC
14,TRBJ1-2,.,TRBV6-1,TRBD1,CASSRDSTNYGYTF,TGTGCCAGCAGCCGGGACAGTACTAACTATGGCTACACCTTC
16,TRBJ2-7,few,TRBV3-1,TRBD2,CASSQGLAGVSYEQYF,TGTGCCAGCAGCCAAGGACTAGCGGGAGTCAGTTACGAGCAGTACTTC
17,TRBJ2-5,few,TRBV20-1,TRBD2,CSARALLAGGLLETQYF,TGCAGTGCTAGAGCTCTACTAGCGGGGGGGTTATTGGAGACCCAGTACTTC
14,TRBJ1-1,.,TRBV28,TRBD1,CASSKPQGDTEAFF,TGTGCCAGCAGCAAACCCCAGGGGGACACTGAAGCTTTCTTT